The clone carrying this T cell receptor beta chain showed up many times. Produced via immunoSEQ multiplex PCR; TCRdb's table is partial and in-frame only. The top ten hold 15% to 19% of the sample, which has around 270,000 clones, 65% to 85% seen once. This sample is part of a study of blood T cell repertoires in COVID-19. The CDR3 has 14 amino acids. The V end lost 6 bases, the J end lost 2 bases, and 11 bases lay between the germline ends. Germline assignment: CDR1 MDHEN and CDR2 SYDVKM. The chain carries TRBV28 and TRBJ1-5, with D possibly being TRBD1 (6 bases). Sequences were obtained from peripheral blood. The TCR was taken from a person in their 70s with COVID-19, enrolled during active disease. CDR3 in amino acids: CASRRQAGNQPQHF. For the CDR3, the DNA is TGTGCCAGCAGGCGACAGGCCGGCAATCAGCCCCAGCATTTT. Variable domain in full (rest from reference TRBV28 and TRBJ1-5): DVKVTQSSRYLVKRTGEKVFLECVQDMDHENMFWYRQDPGLGLRLIYFSYDVKMKEKGDIPEGYSVSREKKERFSLILESASTNQTSMYLCASRRQAGNQPQHFGDGTRLSIL.